Reported below is one T cell receptor beta chain. The data derive from a study of radiation and T cells in renal cell carcinoma. Data came from immunoSEQ multiplex PCR; TCRdb stores just in-frame clones and leaves some out. The sample yields about 20,000 clones, more than 75% seen once. Time point here: baseline pretreatment blood. Treatment of the sample: 15 Gy SBRT to primary tumor, nephrectomy 4 weeks later. Per the germline V gene, CDR1 is KGHSH and CDR2 is LQKENI. With 3 bases removed from V and 2 bases from J, the gap between germline ends came to 17 bases. CDR3 length: 16 amino acids. The receptor's source is a man aged 55-75 years with renal cell carcinoma. Here the sequenced sample was blood, taken from a patient whose treatment included radiotherapy and nephrectomy. This rearrangement joins TRBV18 to TRBJ2-7, with a weak D call TRBD1 (6 bases). This CDR3 reads CASSPGSTGTTYEQYF. CDR3 DNA sequence: TGTGCCAGCTCACCGGGGTCGACAGGAACCACCTACGAGCAGTACTTC. The full variable domain, rest sourced from reference TRBV18 and TRBJ2-7, is NAGVMQNPRHLVRRRGQEARLRCSPMKGHSHVYWYRQLPEEGLKFMVYLQKENIIDESGMPKERFSAEFPKEGPSILRIQQVVRGDSAAYFCASSPGSTGTTYEQYFGPGTRLTVT.